The 21 T cell receptor beta chains given below trace back to one sample, sequenced in a study of cytotoxic CD8 clonotypes in ibrutinib-treated CLL. The assay was immunoSEQ multiplex PCR, and TCRdb's table has in-frame clones only and misses some. The top ten hold under 8% of the sample, which has 300,000 or so clones, over 60% seen once. The material was PBMCs, obtained after 36 months of ibrutinib treatment. All receptors come from a human donor with chronic lymphocytic leukemia.

V and J are TRBV7-6 and TRBJ2-7; D is undetermined. Germline CDR1 and CDR2: SGHVS and FNYEAQ. The CDR3 contains 13 residues. V was pared by 1 base and J by 5 bases, with 9 bases between. CDR3 in DNA: TGTGCCAGCAGCTTAGGCTTTGCTAACGAGCAGTACTTC. Its protein product is CASSLGFANEQYF.

This clone was detected only a few times. The V gene is TRBV9, the J gene TRBJ1-3; no definite D call. Germline V CDR1 and CDR2: SGDLS, YYNGEE. V was shortened by 1 base and J by 0 bases, with 20 bases between the two germline ends. The CDR3 has 19 residues. This CDR3 reads CASSVSLPGATYSGNTIYF. In DNA form, the CDR3 reads TGTGCCAGCAGCGTATCCCTCCCAGGCGCCACATACTCTGGAAACACCATATATTTT.

CDR3 sequence (DNA): TGCGCCAGCAGCCGCAGGACTAGAGCAACGAACACCGGGGAGCTGTTTTTT. Its protein product is CASSRRTRATNTGELFF. The chain uses TRBV4-3 and TRBJ2-2; 7 bases line up with TRBD2. This CDR3 has 17 amino acids. Looked up from germline, CDR1 is LGHNA and CDR2 is YSLEER. The J segment lost 0 bases and the V segment lost 4 bases, leaving 8 bases of the junction unmatched.

V usage is TRBV2 and J usage is TRBJ1-2, with D unclear. The CDR3 contains 14 residues. With 9 bases removed from V and 2 bases from J, the gap between germline ends came to 16 bases. The germline V gene has CDR1 SNHLY and CDR2 FYNNEI. Written as DNA, the CDR3 is TGTGCCAGGGAAAGGACGGAGAACAACTATGGCTACACCTTC. Its translation is CARERTENNYGYTF.

The CDR3 region has the DNA TGCAGCGTTGTGTGGACTAGTATAGATACGCAGTATTTT. It yields the protein CSVVWTSIDTQYF. The chain employs TRBV29-1 and TRBJ2-3, with TRBD2 identical over 7 bases. The CDR3 spans 13 residues. Trimming at V came to 4 bases and at J to 5 bases, leaving 6 bases not matched to a gene. CDR1 and CDR2 from the germline V gene are SQVTM and ANQGSEA.

This clone has just one count. The chain carries TRBV10-2 and TRBJ2-7; D is unresolved. Germline V lookup: CDR1 WSHSY, CDR2 SAAADI. The CDR3 runs to 13 residues. Trimming took 3 bases from V and 1 from J, leaving 7 bases between them. In DNA form, the CDR3 reads TGCGCCAGCAGTGATAGGGTTTCCTACGAGCAGTACTTC. As protein: CASSDRVSYEQYF.

The chain carries TRBV2 and TRBJ2-3; D uncertain. Germline V gene sequence: CDR1 SNHLY, CDR2 FYNNEI. Trimming cost V 2 bases and J 6 bases, with 9 bases left between them. This CDR3 is 13 amino acids long. The CDR3: CASSESLRDTQYF. CDR3 coding DNA: TGTGCCAGCAGTGAATCTCTACGGGATACGCAGTATTTT.

The chain recombines TRBV7-9 with TRBJ2-7; D might be TRBD2 (6 bases). CDR3 length: 16 residues. Germline CDR1 and CDR2: SEHNR and FQNEAQ (reference sequence). V was cut by 6 bases and J by 4 bases, with 22 bases left in between. For the CDR3, the DNA is TGTGCCAGCAGTTCAGGGAGGTCCCGCCGGCAATACGAGCAGTACTTC. Residues: CASSSGRSRRQYEQYF.

This clone was seen only a few times. The chain employs TRBV29-1 and TRBJ2-3; 14 bases match TRBD2. The germline gives CDR1 SQVTM, CDR2 ANQGSEA. The ends lost 5 bases at V and 7 bases at J; junction bases unmatched: 5. The CDR3 has 14 residues. CDR3 protein: CSVYGLAGGYTQYF. CDR3 in DNA: TGCAGCGTTTATGGACTAGCGGGAGGATATACGCAGTATTTT.

This clone has just a few counts. This chain uses TRBV5-4 with TRBJ2-7; weak D call: TRBD1 (5 bases). CDR1 and CDR2 from the germline V gene are SGHNT and YYREEE (reference sequence). Trimming removed 1 base at V and 3 bases at J, with 14 bases between. This CDR3 is 15 amino acids long. The CDR3 reads CASSLYRTINYEQYF. CDR3 coding DNA: TGTGCCAGCAGCTTGTACAGGACCATTAACTACGAGCAGTACTTC.

V is TRBV18 and J is TRBJ2-5; D possibly corresponds to TRBD2 (7 bases). Trimming cost V 3 bases and J 1 base, with 15 bases left between them. The germline gives CDR1 KGHSH, CDR2 LQKENI. The CDR3 has 16 residues. In DNA, the CDR3 is TGTGCCAGCTCACCCTTGAGGGGGGGATCCCAAGAGACCCAGTACTTC. The encoded protein is CASSPLRGGSQETQYF. Looking up the rest from reference TRBV18 and TRBJ2-5 gives the full variable domain: NAGVMQNPRHLVRRRGQEARLRCSPMKGHSHVYWYRQLPEEGLKFMVYLQKENIIDESGMPKERFSAEFPKEGPSILRIQQVVRGDSAAYFCASSPLRGGSQETQYFGPGTRLLVL.

This clone has only a few counts. The CDR3 DNA reads TGTGCCAGCAGTTCACAGGGAGATGGAGAAGCTTTCTTT. The encoded protein is CASSSQGDGEAFF. The chain combines TRBV28 with TRBJ1-1; D may be TRBD1 (6 bases). From germline, CDR1 is MDHEN and CDR2 SYDVKM. The CDR3 consists of 13 residues. The V end lost 4 bases, the J end lost 8 bases, and 14 bases lay between the germline ends.

V and J are TRBV7-8 and TRBJ2-1; 7 bases fit TRBD2. Germline CDR1 is SGHVS and CDR2 is FQNEAQ. J lost 5 bases, V lost 1 base, and 8 bases had no gene match. This CDR3 has 16 amino acids. The CDR3 sequence is CASSLVVLAVNNEQFF. For the CDR3, the DNA is TGTGCCAGCAGCTTAGTCGTGCTAGCGGTAAACAATGAGCAGTTCTTC.

This chain connects TRBV4-1 to TRBJ1-4; the match to TRBD1 covers 7 bases. J gave up 4 bases and V 1 base, and 6 bases lay outside the gene matches. Per germline, CDR1 MGHRA and CDR2 YSYEKL. This CDR3 is 16 amino acids long. CDR3 nucleotide sequence: TGCGCCAGCAGCCAAGTCCCCCGACAGGGTAATGAAAAACTGTTTTTT. Translated: CASSQVPRQGNEKLFF.

The chain links TRBV11-3 to TRBJ1-3; no clear D. V was cut by 1 base and J by 2 bases, with 6 bases left in between. CDR1 and CDR2 from the germline V gene are SGHNT and YENEEA. The CDR3 consists of 14 residues. The CDR3 DNA is TGTGCCAGCAGCTTAGGGCAGCCTGGAAACACCATATATTTT. This encodes CASSLGQPGNTIYF.

The chain carries TRBV7-6 and TRBJ2-7; D is possibly TRBD2 (6 bases). V was clipped by 1 base and J by 5 bases, with 15 bases between them. Germline V gene data show CDR1 as SGHVS and CDR2 as FNYEAQ. The CDR3 covers 15 residues. This CDR3 is CASSLGLGRGDEQYF. The CDR3 nucleotides read TGTGCCAGCAGCTTAGGTCTGGGGCGGGGAGACGAGCAGTACTTC.

The V gene is TRBV28, the J gene TRBJ2-7, with 7 bases matching TRBD2. This CDR3 contains 16 residues. V was pared by 8 bases and J by 5 bases, with 18 bases of the junction left unmatched. The germline CDR1 and CDR2 sequences are MDHEN and SYDVKM. The CDR3 DNA reads as TGTGCCAGCCTCTCGGGTAGCGGGTGGATGTGGCACGAGCAGTACTTC. Protein product: CASLSGSGWMWHEQYF.

This chain links TRBV14 with TRBJ2-5; D might be TRBD2 (6 bases). Near its end, the DNA agrees better with TRBJ2-7, so the J call may be wrong. Germline CDR1 reads SGHDN; CDR2 reads FVKESK. This CDR3 region has 13 residues. The CDR3 region is CARRGRISYEQYF. CDR3 nucleotide sequence: TGTGCGAGGAGAGGGAGGATTTCCTACGAGCAGTACTTC.

The chain is built from TRBV5-6 and TRBJ1-2; no definite D call. The germline V gene encodes CDR1 SGHDT and CDR2 YYEEEE. The germline V and J ends were trimmed by 1 base and 6 bases, with 7 bases remaining between them. CDR3 size: 12 residues. The CDR3 bases are TGTGCCAGCAGCTTGAAAGGTAATGGCTACACCTTC. Protein product: CASSLKGNGYTF.

V and J are TRBV13 and TRBJ1-2, with D perhaps matching TRBD1 (6 bases). Germline CDR1 PRHDT, CDR2 FYEKMQ (reference sequence). Trimming took 3 bases from V and 6 from J, leaving 17 bases between them. The CDR3 is made up of 15 amino acids. The CDR3 protein is CASSFESGRGDGYTF. The CDR3, as DNA: TGTGCCAGCAGCTTCGAGTCGGGCAGGGGCGATGGCTACACCTTC.

This rearrangement joins TRBV5-1 to TRBJ1-5, with TRBD1 identical over 8 bases. Germline assignment: CDR1 SGHRS and CDR2 YFSETQ. J lost 7 bases, V lost 3 bases, and 3 bases had no gene match. This CDR3 has 13 residues. CDR3 DNA: TGCGCCAGCAGCTACAGGGGGAACCAGCCCCAGCATTTT. Its protein product is CASSYRGNQPQHF.